A selection of T cell receptor beta chains follows, all from one sample in a study of OX40 agonist ivuxolimab in advanced cancers. Only in-frame clones appear in the TCRdb table, and some are missing; sequencing was by immunoSEQ multiplex PCR. The sample lists around 68,000 clones, under 95% occurring once. Sample: CD4+ or CD8+ T cells sorted from blood, taken in a trial of the OX40 agonist ivuxolimab. All receptors derive from an adult with an advanced solid tumor such as melanoma, head and neck, liver or kidney cancer. The CDR3 runs from the conserved cysteine through the conserved F or W. The D gene is left open where the match is weak. Only some rows state a clone size, as once, few, many or a class for expanded clones.

J gene	clone size	V gene	D gene	CDR3 protein	CDR3 DNA
TRBJ2-1	-	TRBV6-6	TRBD2	CASKAGVYNEQFF	TGTGCCAGCAAAGCGGGAGTTTACAATGAGCAGTTCTTC
TRBJ2-1	-	TRBV2	TRBD2	CASSEGLALPGGEQFF	TGTGCCAGCAGTGAGGGACTAGCGCTACCGGGGGGAGAGCAGTTCTTC
TRBJ1-1	-	TRBV11-3	-	CASSLGGLSTEAFF	TGTGCCAGCAGCTTAGGTGGACTTAGCACTGAAGCTTTCTTT
TRBJ2-7	-	TRBV5-5	TRBD2	CASSYAQRGPYEQYF	TGTGCCAGCAGCTACGCCCAGCGGGGCCCCTACGAGCAGTACTTC
TRBJ2-7	-	TRBV27	-	CASSLRAGVFYEQYF	TGTGCCAGCAGTTTACGGGCAGGGGTTTTCTACGAGCAGTACTTC
TRBJ2-7	once	TRBV4-2	-	CASSLGVTDGSYEQYF	TGTGCCAGCAGCCTGGGCGTAACCGACGGGAGCTACGAGCAGTACTTC
TRBJ1-1	-	TRBV27	TRBD1	CASSPGQGAVTEAFF	TGTGCCAGCAGTCCCGGACAGGGGGCGGTCACTGAAGCTTTCTTT
TRBJ2-1	few	TRBV29-1	-	CSVEPADSYNEQFF	TGCAGCGTTGAACCGGCAGACTCCTACAATGAGCAGTTCTTC
TRBJ2-3	-	TRBV7-9	TRBD2	CASRTGRDYTDTQYF	TGTGCCAGCAGAACTGGACGGGACTACACAGATACGCAGTATTTT
TRBJ2-1	once	TRBV11-3	-	CASSLGGTYNEQFF	TGTGCCAGCAGCTTAGGGGGGACGTACAATGAGCAGTTCTTC
TRBJ2-7	-	TRBV7-9	-	CASSLTGPPRSEQYF	TGTGCCAGCAGCCTTACAGGCCCTCCGCGGAGCGAGCAGTACTTC
TRBJ2-3	-	TRBV27	TRBD2	CASSWLTGTSGTDTQYF	TGTGCCAGCAGTTGGTTAACCGGGACTAGCGGGACAGATACGCAGTATTTT
TRBJ2-3	-	TRBV5-6	TRBD1	CASSLGTGGRTDTQYF	TGTGCCAGCAGCTTGGGGACAGGGGGTCGCACAGATACGCAGTATTTT
TRBJ2-1	-	TRBV5-1	-	CASAEGSSAYNEQFF	TGCGCCAGCGCCGAGGGATCTAGTGCTTACAATGAGCAGTTCTTC
TRBJ1-5	-	TRBV27	-	CASSLEYNQPQHF	TGTGCCAGCAGTTTAGAGTACAATCAGCCCCAGCATTTT
TRBJ2-5	-	TRBV7-2	-	CASSPWTGETQYF	TGTGCCAGCAGCCCCTGGACGGGGGAGACCCAGTACTTC
TRBJ2-5	once	TRBV30	-	CAWSVGHQETQYF	TGTGCCTGGAGTGTAGGTCACCAAGAGACCCAGTACTTC
TRBJ2-1	-	TRBV5-1	TRBD1	CASSLLTGADNEQFF	TGCGCCAGCAGCCTCCTGACAGGGGCTGACAATGAGCAGTTCTTC
TRBJ1-3	-	TRBV6-1	-	CASITELGNTIYF	TGTGCCAGCATCACGGAACTTGGAAACACCATATATTTT
TRBJ2-3	-	TRBV19	-	CASKNFPHSTDTQYF	TGTGCCAGTAAGAACTTCCCCCACAGCACAGATACGCAGTATTTT
TRBJ1-6	once	TRBV30	TRBD1	CAWLQGAGNSPLHF	TGTGCCTGGCTACAGGGGGCAGGTAATTCACCCCTCCACTTT
TRBJ2-7	-	TRBV6-1	-	CASRKSYEQYF	TGTGCCAGCAGAAAGTCCTACGAGCAGTACTTC
TRBJ1-5	-	TRBV19	TRBD1	CASSYGTESNQPQHF	TGTGCCAGTAGCTACGGGACAGAGAGCAATCAGCCCCAGCATTTT
TRBJ2-3	-	TRBV13	TRBD2	CASSSGPVAGGSDTQYF	TGTGCCAGCAGTTCGGGCCCCGTAGCGGGAGGGTCAGATACGCAGTATTTT
TRBJ2-7	-	TRBV9	-	CASSVAQGVYF	TGTGCCAGCAGCGTAGCGCAGGGTGTGTACTTC
TRBJ1-2	-	TRBV5-1	-	CASSLSSLSPYGYTF	TGCGCCAGCAGCTTGAGCAGTTTATCCCCCTATGGCTACACCTTC
TRBJ2-7	-	TRBV6-1	TRBD2	CASSKERGTYEQYF	TGTGCCAGCAGTAAAGAGCGGGGGACCTACGAGCAGTACTTC
TRBJ2-3	few	TRBV7-7	TRBD2	CASSLASGGPDTQYF	TGTGCTAGCAGCTTGGCTAGCGGGGGGCCAGATACGCAGTATTTT
TRBJ1-1	-	TRBV6-1	-	CASRKWGSTEAFF	TGTGCCAGCAGAAAGTGGGGGAGCACTGAAGCTTTCTTT
TRBJ2-1	-	TRBV7-9	-	CASSLGALNEQFF	TGTGCCAGCAGCTTAGGGGCCCTCAATGAGCAGTTCTTC
TRBJ2-7	-	TRBV2	-	CASSADGLAYEQYF	TGTGCCAGCAGTGCGGACGGATTAGCCTACGAGCAGTACTTC
TRBJ1-1	-	TRBV19	-	CASSLGVMDTEAFF	TGTGCCAGTAGTCTAGGGGTGATGGACACTGAAGCTTTCTTT
TRBJ1-2	few	TRBV2	TRBD1	CASRVRTGSGYTF	TGTGCCAGCAGGGTCCGGACAGGGTCGGGCTACACCTTC
TRBJ2-5	-	TRBV30	-	CAWSRARETQYF	TGTGCCTGGAGTAGAGCCAGAGAGACCCAGTACTTC
TRBJ1-5	-	TRBV5-5	-	CASSKDGVGYLPQHF	TGTGCCAGCAGCAAGGACGGGGTTGGATACCTCCCCCAGCATTTT
TRBJ2-3	-	TRBV19	-	CASSISLGGGGTDTQYF	TGTGCCAGTAGTATCTCTCTCGGAGGGGGCGGCACAGATACGCAGTATTTT
TRBJ1-1	-	TRBV5-1	-	CASSPDSNTEAFF	TGCGCCAGCAGCCCTGACAGTAACACTGAAGCTTTCTTT